The entry below gives a single T cell receptor beta chain sequence along with its context. The antigen remains undetermined. This specimen belongs to a study of radiotherapy plus CTLA-4 blockade in lung cancer. Study-level background: Overall, 15% to 20% of patients showed an objective response, while over 30% attained disease control. General observations from the study: In blood, early T cell clone dynamics reportedly predicted response best, together with interferon-beta. Blood saw expansion of tumor-derived TCR clones after radiotherapy plus ipilimumab.

Lung cancer patients with chemo-refractory metastatic non-small-cell disease were given focal radiation plus CTLA-4 blockade with ipilimumab. The germline V and J ends were trimmed by 8 bases and 8 bases, with 3 bases remaining between them. Germline CDR1 is MNHEY and CDR2 is SVGAGI. CDR3 length equals 8 residues. The table came from immunoSEQ multiplex PCR; TCRdb's copy has only in-frame clones and leaves some out. The sample has 100,000 or so clones, around 83% seen once; the top ten hold over 20%. The sequence was collected from a human donor with non-small cell lung cancer that progressed on radiotherapy plus ipilimumab. The material was peripheral blood, obtained from a patient treated with radiotherapy plus ipilimumab. The chain employs TRBV6-5 and TRBJ1-2; D unresolved. The CDR3 DNA follows: TGTGCCAGCGAAGGCTACACCTTC. Residues: CASEGYTF.